This TCR beta chain was obtained from a study of cytomegalovirus exposure and HLA in healthy donors. As for the study in general: Researchers previously reported finding just under 120 million unique TCR beta sequences from 150 million to 200 million T cells.

Worth noting for this clone: Antigen specificity is unknown.

PCR primers comprised 60 Vbeta and 13 Jbeta primers. The repertoire was sequenced with immunoSEQ multiplex PCR; TCRdb's copy has only in-frame clones and lacks some. Seen here are about 130,000 clones, about 79% observed once, and the top ten hold 1.5% to 2.5%. Germline trimming cut 7 bases from V and 4 bases from J; bases unmatched to any gene: 6. The CDR3 extends over 15 amino acids. The V gene's germline CDR1 is SGHRS and CDR2 YFSETQ. Findings of the study overall: A missense DCLRE1C variant was associated with V- and J-gene trimming of TCR beta chains in a later analysis, and an independent cohort replicated the association. Certain indistinguishable V segments, among them TRBV6-2 and TRBV6-3, were excluded.

The rearrangement links TRBV5-1 to TRBJ2-2, with TRBD1 identical over 11 bases. The sequenced sample was PBMCs. The clonotype originates from a man in his fifties or sixties in good health and CMV-seronegative. The CDR3, as DNA: TGCGCCAGCTGGACAGGGGGCGACGGCACCGGGGAGCTGTTTTTT. This codes for CASWTGGDGTGELFF.